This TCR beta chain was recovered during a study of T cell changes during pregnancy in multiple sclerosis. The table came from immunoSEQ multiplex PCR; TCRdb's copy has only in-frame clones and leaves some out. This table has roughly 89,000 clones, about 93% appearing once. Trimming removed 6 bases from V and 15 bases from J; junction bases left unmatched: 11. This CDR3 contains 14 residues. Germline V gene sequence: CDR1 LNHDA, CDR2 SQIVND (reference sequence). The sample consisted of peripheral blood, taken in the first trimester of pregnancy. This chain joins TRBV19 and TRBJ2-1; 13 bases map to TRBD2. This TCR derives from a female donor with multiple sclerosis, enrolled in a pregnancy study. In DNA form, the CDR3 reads TGTGCCAGTAGATCCGGGACTAGCGGGACTCCCGGGTTCTTC. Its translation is CASRSGTSGTPGFF. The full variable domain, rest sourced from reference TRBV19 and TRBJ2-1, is DGGITQSPKYLFRKEGQNVTLSCEQNLNHDAMYWYRQDPGQGLRLIYYSQIVNDFQKGDIAEGYSVSREKKESFPLTVTSAQKNPTAFYLCASRSGTSGTPGFFGPGTRLTVL.